These T cell receptor beta chains were read from a single sample in a study of long-term antiretroviral therapy in people with HIV. The assay was immunoSEQ multiplex PCR, and TCRdb's table has in-frame clones only and misses some. The table shows approximately 31,000 clones, with about 85% occurring only once. The sequences come from unsorted PBMCs, collected 1.1 years after starting antiretroviral therapy. The receptor source for this set is a man aged 18 to 35 with HIV. Both conserved end residues are part of each CDR3. D genes are given only for firm matches. The size of a clone is reported for some rows only, either as once, few or many, or as a class for expanded clones.

clone size: NA
V gene: TRBV2
D gene: NA
J gene: TRBJ2-7
CDR3 protein: CASNTNPDNEQYF
CDR3 DNA: TGTGCCAGCAACACCAACCCGGACAACGAGCAGTACTTC

clone size: few
V gene: TRBV19
D gene: NA
J gene: TRBJ1-3
CDR3 protein: CASSITSSRRGNTIYF
CDR3 DNA: TGTGCCAGTAGTATAACGAGCTCTCGAAGAGGAAACACCATATATTTT

clone size: NA
V gene: TRBV7-2
D gene: NA
J gene: TRBJ1-3
CDR3 protein: CASSDWGGTGNTIYF
CDR3 DNA: TGTGCCAGCAGCGACTGGGGCGGTACTGGAAACACCATATATTTT

clone size: NA
V gene: TRBV7-9
D gene: TRBD1
J gene: TRBJ1-2
CDR3 protein: CASSPGQVYGYTF
CDR3 DNA: TGTGCCAGCAGTCCAGGACAGGTCTATGGCTACACCTTC

clone size: few
V gene: TRBV14
D gene: TRBD1
J gene: TRBJ1-2
CDR3 protein: CASSQSGTGFSYGYTF
CDR3 DNA: TGTGCCAGCAGCCAAAGTGGGACAGGGTTTAGCTATGGCTACACCTTC

clone size: NA
V gene: TRBV27
D gene: NA
J gene: TRBJ1-5
CDR3 protein: CASSLSRRGNQPQHF
CDR3 DNA: TGTGCCAGCAGTTTATCCCGCCGGGGCAATCAGCCCCAGCATTTT

clone size: NA
V gene: TRBV6-5
D gene: TRBD1
J gene: TRBJ2-2
CDR3 protein: CASSLGGQGTGELFF
CDR3 DNA: TGTGCCAGCAGTTTAGGCGGACAGGGCACCGGGGAGCTGTTTTTT

clone size: once
V gene: TRBV4-1
D gene: NA
J gene: TRBJ1-3
CDR3 protein: CASSPQGNTIYF
CDR3 DNA: TGCGCCAGCAGCCCGCAGGGGAACACCATATATTTT

clone size: NA
V gene: TRBV6-1
D gene: NA
J gene: TRBJ1-2
CDR3 protein: CASSQERDGYGYTF
CDR3 DNA: TGTGCCAGCAGTCAAGAACGGGACGGCTATGGCTACACCTTC

clone size: once
V gene: TRBV5-1
D gene: NA
J gene: TRBJ1-2
CDR3 protein: CASSLVENYGYTF
CDR3 DNA: TGCGCCAGCAGCTTGGTAGAAAACTATGGCTACACCTTC

clone size: NA
V gene: TRBV10-2
D gene: NA
J gene: TRBJ1-3
CDR3 protein: CASSESSRAGNTIYF
CDR3 DNA: TGCGCCAGCAGTGAGTCGTCCAGGGCTGGAAACACCATATATTTT

clone size: NA
V gene: TRBV4-1
D gene: TRBD2
J gene: TRBJ2-1
CDR3 protein: CASSHPGLAGGSGHEQFF
CDR3 DNA: TGCGCCAGCAGCCACCCCGGACTAGCGGGAGGGAGCGGCCATGAGCAGTTCTTC

clone size: NA
V gene: TRBV2
D gene: NA
J gene: TRBJ2-2
CDR3 protein: CASRVRGTNTGELFF
CDR3 DNA: TGTGCCAGCAGAGTACGAGGGACAAACACCGGGGAGCTGTTTTTT

clone size: NA
V gene: TRBV28
D gene: TRBD1
J gene: TRBJ1-2
CDR3 protein: CASITSGQGQRYTF
CDR3 DNA: TGTGCCAGCATTACCTCTGGACAGGGCCAACGCTACACCTTC

clone size: NA
V gene: TRBV19
D gene: NA
J gene: TRBJ2-1
CDR3 protein: CASSRYNEQFF
CDR3 DNA: TGTGCCAGTAGTCGTTACAATGAGCAGTTCTTC

clone size: few
V gene: TRBV7-9
D gene: TRBD1
J gene: TRBJ1-2
CDR3 protein: CASSSTGDLNYGYTF
CDR3 DNA: TGTGCCAGCAGCTCAACAGGGGATCTTAACTATGGCTACACCTTC

clone size: NA
V gene: TRBV6-1
D gene: TRBD2
J gene: TRBJ2-3
CDR3 protein: CASREADYTDTQYF
CDR3 DNA: TGTGCCAGCCGGGAGGCGGACTACACAGATACGCAGTATTTT

clone size: NA
V gene: TRBV19
D gene: NA
J gene: TRBJ1-4
CDR3 protein: CASCLGSGATNEKLFF
CDR3 DNA: TGTGCCAGTTGCCTGGGGTCAGGAGCAACTAATGAAAAACTGTTTTTT

clone size: NA
V gene: TRBV6-6
D gene: TRBD1
J gene: TRBJ1-2
CDR3 protein: CASSTGTVYGYTF
CDR3 DNA: TGTGCCAGCAGTACTGGGACAGTCTATGGCTACACCTTC

clone size: NA
V gene: TRBV7-2
D gene: NA
J gene: TRBJ1-6
CDR3 protein: CASSLGTLNNSPLHF
CDR3 DNA: TGTGCCAGCAGCTTAGGGACATTGAATAATTCACCCCTCCACTTT

clone size: NA
V gene: TRBV27
D gene: NA
J gene: TRBJ2-3
CDR3 protein: CASSSSPGRGTTDTQYF
CDR3 DNA: TGTGCCAGCAGTTCGTCTCCGGGACGGGGAACCACAGATACGCAGTATTTT

clone size: NA
V gene: TRBV4-1
D gene: NA
J gene: TRBJ2-7
CDR3 protein: CASSQVQGLKYF
CDR3 DNA: TGCGCCAGCAGCCAAGTCCAAGGTCTCAAGTACTTC

clone size: NA
V gene: TRBV27
D gene: NA
J gene: TRBJ1-2
CDR3 protein: CASHGFATSNYGYTF
CDR3 DNA: TGTGCCAGCCATGGATTTGCGACGTCTAACTATGGCTACACCTTC

clone size: NA
V gene: TRBV11-2
D gene: NA
J gene: TRBJ2-2
CDR3 protein: CAGLGAAGELFF
CDR3 DNA: TGTGCCGGTTTGGGGGCGGCCGGGGAGCTGTTTTTT

clone size: few
V gene: TRBV19
D gene: NA
J gene: TRBJ2-7
CDR3 protein: CASSIGSGQEQYF
CDR3 DNA: TGTGCCAGTAGTATAGGGTCAGGGCAGGAGCAGTACTTC